This T cell receptor beta chain appears in the sequencing data of a study of T cell responses to AZD1222 COVID-19 vaccine. Study-wide results and caveats: Distributed over spike, vaccine-associated CD4 TCRs predominated at 160-218 and 743-854. At baseline, seropositivity was found in only five or six AZD1222 recipients. The donors showed a predominance of white British ancestry and of females, with possible underestimation of clonal diversity.

The table came from immunoSEQ multiplex PCR; TCRdb's copy has only in-frame clones and leaves some out. The table shows 95,000 to 150,000 clones, with about 93% occurring only once. With regard to this clone: Its antigen remains unknown.

Germline assignment: CDR1 MNHEY and CDR2 SVGAGI. This CDR3 has 14 amino acids. The V end lost 0 bases, the J end lost 0 bases, and 5 bases lay between the germline ends. This receptor was identified in an adult who received the AZD1222 COVID-19 vaccine. The sequenced sample was peripheral blood, obtained 28 days after the second AZD1222 dose. The chain couples TRBV6-5 to TRBJ1-1; no firm D call. The CDR3 DNA is TGTGCCAGCAGTTACTCATTTCTGAACACTGAAGCTTTCTTT. Residues: CASSYSFLNTEAFF.